Listed below are T cell receptor beta chains from one sample, sequenced in a study of CD8 T cells in Susac syndrome. TCRdb recomputed calls from the immunoSEQ multiplex PCR reads with MiXCR, one row per CDR3 protein. The sample has about 60,000 distinct CDR3 sequences; around 90% are singletons. The sample consisted of CD8+ T cells from PBMCs. The receptors shown here come from a human donor in good health. Each CDR3 is given with its conserved first and last residue. A D gene is named only where the DNA matches it firmly. A row's size may be missing; if present it is once, few, many or a size class.

D,V,size,J,DNA,CDR3
-,TRBV6-5,-,TRBJ2-4,TGTGCCAGCAGTTACGGCCAGGGCTTTCTTCAGTACTTC,CASSYGQGFLQYF
-,TRBV25-1,once,TRBJ1-2,TGTGCCAGCAGTGTGGGGGATTTCTATGGCTACACCTTC,CASSVGDFYGYTF
TRBD1,TRBV5-1,-,TRBJ2-2,TGCGCCAGCACCGTGGGACAGGGGAGCACCGGGGAGCTGTTTTTT,CASTVGQGSTGELFF
-,TRBV5-5,-,TRBJ2-3,TGTGCCAGCAGCTCCCCGACAAGCACAGATACGCAGTATTTT,CASSSPTSTDTQYF
TRBD1,TRBV13,-,TRBJ2-3,TGTGCCAGCAGCCCCTTAGGGACAGGGGGTGATGATACGCAGTATTTT,CASSPLGTGGDDTQYF
-,TRBV19,-,TRBJ2-1,TGTGCCAGTAGTCCCCAGGGCCTTTACAATGAGCAGTTCTTC,CASSPQGLYNEQFF
TRBD1,TRBV6-4,-,TRBJ2-6,TGTGCCAGCAGTGACTCAGGGGGCGCTGGGGCCAACGTCCTGACTTTC,CASSDSGGAGANVLTF
-,TRBV5-4,-,TRBJ2-3,TGTGCCAGCAGCATGAAGGACTATCCCGCAGGAGATACGCAGTATTTT,CASSMKDYPAGDTQYF
TRBD2,TRBV15,-,TRBJ2-5,TGTGCCACCAGGGATAGCGGGGGGCACGCGAAAGAGACCCAGTACTTC,CATRDSGGHAKETQYF
TRBD1,TRBV20-1,-,TRBJ1-1,TGCAGTGCAAAAACAGGGGGGAACACTGAAGCTTTCTTT,CSAKTGGNTEAFF
-,TRBV4-1,once,TRBJ2-3,TGCGCCAGCAGCCAAGCCGGGCCGCCTAGCACAGATACGCAGTATTTT,CASSQAGPPSTDTQYF
TRBD1,TRBV6-5,-,TRBJ2-7,TGTGCCAGCAGTTACCCAGGGGGCTACGAGCAGTACTTC,CASSYPGGYEQYF
TRBD1,TRBV9,-,TRBJ1-2,TGTGCCAGCAGCGTAGGGGACAGGGGCCATGGCTACACCTTC,CASSVGDRGHGYTF
-,TRBV28,-,TRBJ1-6,TGTGCCAGCAGGCTTATGGACGGTGTTGTCTCACCCCTCCACTTT,CASRLMDGVVSPLHF
TRBD2,TRBV27,few,TRBJ2-1,TGTGCCAGCAGTCGGACGGGGGGGAGAATAAATGAGCAGTTCTTC,CASSRTGGRINEQFF
-,TRBV27,-,TRBJ1-6,TGTGCCAGCAGTTCGTCGAACTCCCTCCGAGGGTCACCCCTCCACTTT,CASSSSNSLRGSPLHF
TRBD1,TRBV29-1,few,TRBJ2-7,TGCAGCGTCGGGACAGCTTACGAGCAGTACTTC,CSVGTAYEQYF
TRBD1,TRBV19,-,TRBJ2-3,TGTGCCAGTAGAGCCCTGCCGGGACAGGGCAACACAGATACGCAGTATTTT,CASRALPGQGNTDTQYF
-,TRBV5-1,-,TRBJ2-1,TGCGCCAGCAGCCCTGGAGTGGGGGGCAACTACAATGAGCAGTTCTTC,CASSPGVGGNYNEQFF
-,TRBV29-1,-,TRBJ1-1,TGCAGCGTTGAAGTCGATGGGATTCCAACTGAAGCTTTCTTT,CSVEVDGIPTEAFF
-,TRBV2,-,TRBJ2-7,TGTGCCAGCAGAGCGCCGGGCACCGAGTCGAGGATGAACGAGCAGTACTTC,CASRAPGTESRMNEQYF
-,TRBV30,-,TRBJ2-1,TGTGCCTGGATTAGCCTAAATGAGCAGTTCTTC,CAWISLNEQFF
-,TRBV4-3,-,TRBJ2-1,TGCGCCAGCAGCCAAGCAGTCGGGGCTCACTACAATGAGCAGTTCTTC,CASSQAVGAHYNEQFF
TRBD2,TRBV7-3,-,TRBJ2-2,TGTGCCAGCAGCTACCCCGGGACTAGTAAGACCGGGGAGCTGTTTTTT,CASSYPGTSKTGELFF
-,TRBV7-2,-,TRBJ1-2,TGTGCCAGCAGCCCGCGTCCGGGACGGGAGGACTATGGCTACACCTTC,CASSPRPGREDYGYTF
TRBD1,TRBV7-9,-,TRBJ2-2,TGTGCCAGCAGCTTCTTCGGACAGGGATACACCGGGGAGCTGTTTTTT,CASSFFGQGYTGELFF
-,TRBV27,-,TRBJ2-3,TGTGCCAGCAGTTGGAGGCCGATTACAGATACGCAGTATTTT,CASSWRPITDTQYF
-,TRBV10-3,-,TRBJ2-5,TGTGCCATCAATCGACCAATAGAAGAGACCCAGTACTTC,CAINRPIEETQYF
TRBD1,TRBV7-9,-,TRBJ2-7,TGTGCCAGCAGCTTAGGGACAGGGGGAATAAACTACGAGCAGTACTTC,CASSLGTGGINYEQYF
TRBD2,TRBV20-1,-,TRBJ2-1,TGCAGTGTTCCCTTTCGGACTAGCGGGGGGCCATGGGATGAGCAGTTCTTC,CSVPFRTSGGPWDEQFF
-,TRBV27,-,TRBJ1-6,TGTGCCAGCAGTTTCAGCAGGGGTAATTCACCCCTCCACTTT,CASSFSRGNSPLHF
TRBD2,TRBV7-6,-,TRBJ2-2,TGTGCCAGCAGCTTAGGGTCCGGACTAGCGGGACAGAACACCGGGGAGCTGTTTTTT,CASSLGSGLAGQNTGELFF
-,TRBV4-2,-,TRBJ1-1,TGTGCCAGCAGCTTGACCTCGGGACGCCGGAACACTGAAGCTTTCTTT,CASSLTSGRRNTEAFF
TRBD1,TRBV6-1,few,TRBJ2-6,TGTGCCAGCAGTCAGGGACAGTCTGGGGCCAACGTCCTGACTTTC,CASSQGQSGANVLTF
TRBD1,TRBV7-2,-,TRBJ1-2,TGTGCCAGCAACCGACCGGGACAGGGGGCTCTCTATGGCTACACCTTC,CASNRPGQGALYGYTF
-,TRBV11-1,-,TRBJ2-1,TGTGCCAGCAGCTTAATGCGGCAGAAAAAATACAATGAGCAGTTCTTC,CASSLMRQKKYNEQFF
-,TRBV6-2/TRBV6-3,-,TRBJ2-1,TGTGCCAGCAGTTACAAGACCGAAGATGAGCAGTTCTTC,CASSYKTEDEQFF
-,TRBV28,-,TRBJ2-1,TGTGCCAGCAGAGAGGGGGTCAATGAGCAGTTCTTC,CASREGVNEQFF
-,TRBV6-5,once,TRBJ2-1,TGTGCCAGCGGGAGTACAGGTTCGTACAATGAGCAGTTCTTC,CASGSTGSYNEQFF